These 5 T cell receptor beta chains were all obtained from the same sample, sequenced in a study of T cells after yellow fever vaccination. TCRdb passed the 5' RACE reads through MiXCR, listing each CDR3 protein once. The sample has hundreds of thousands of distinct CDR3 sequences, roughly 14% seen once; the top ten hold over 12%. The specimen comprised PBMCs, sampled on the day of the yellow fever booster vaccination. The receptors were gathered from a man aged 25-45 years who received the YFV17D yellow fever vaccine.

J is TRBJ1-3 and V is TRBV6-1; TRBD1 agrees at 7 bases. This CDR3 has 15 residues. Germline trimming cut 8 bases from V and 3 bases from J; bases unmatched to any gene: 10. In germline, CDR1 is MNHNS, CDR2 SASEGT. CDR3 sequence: CASGIRRGLGNTIYF. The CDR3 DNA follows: TGTGCCAGCGGAATTCGGAGGGGGCTTGGAAACACCATATATTTT.

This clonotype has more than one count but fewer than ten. The CDR3 here is CSARWDSTGTEAFF. CDR3 DNA sequence: TGCAGTGCTAGATGGGACAGTACGGGCACTGAAGCTTTCTTT. This sequence joins TRBV20-1 and TRBJ1-1; the match to TRBD1 covers 7 bases. The CDR3 is 14 amino acids. Germline CDR1 and CDR2: DFQATT and SNEGSKA (reference sequence). With V trimmed by 2 bases and J by 4 bases, 7 bases remained unmatched.

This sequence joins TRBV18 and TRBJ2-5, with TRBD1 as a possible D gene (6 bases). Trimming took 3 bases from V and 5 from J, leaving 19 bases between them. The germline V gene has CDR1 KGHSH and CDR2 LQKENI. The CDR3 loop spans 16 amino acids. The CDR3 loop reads CASSPRDNLRAETQYF. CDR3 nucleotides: TGTGCCAGCTCACCCCGGGACAATTTAAGGGCGGAGACCCAGTACTTC.

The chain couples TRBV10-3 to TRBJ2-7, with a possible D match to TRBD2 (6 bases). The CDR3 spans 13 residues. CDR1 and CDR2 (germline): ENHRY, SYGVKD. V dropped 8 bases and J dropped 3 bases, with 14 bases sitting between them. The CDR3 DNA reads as TGTGCCATCGGACCCGCGGGACTCTACGAGCAGTACTTC. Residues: CAIGPAGLYEQYF.

For the CDR3, the DNA is TGCAGCTGTAGAACAGCGGGACACTACGAGCAGTACTTC. It translates to CSCRTAGHYEQYF. The chain combines TRBV29-1 with TRBJ2-7, with D perhaps TRBD2 (7 bases). The germline gives CDR1 SQVTM, CDR2 ANQGSEA. Trimming pared 8 bases from V and 3 bases from J, leaving 17 bases between. This CDR3 region has 13 residues.